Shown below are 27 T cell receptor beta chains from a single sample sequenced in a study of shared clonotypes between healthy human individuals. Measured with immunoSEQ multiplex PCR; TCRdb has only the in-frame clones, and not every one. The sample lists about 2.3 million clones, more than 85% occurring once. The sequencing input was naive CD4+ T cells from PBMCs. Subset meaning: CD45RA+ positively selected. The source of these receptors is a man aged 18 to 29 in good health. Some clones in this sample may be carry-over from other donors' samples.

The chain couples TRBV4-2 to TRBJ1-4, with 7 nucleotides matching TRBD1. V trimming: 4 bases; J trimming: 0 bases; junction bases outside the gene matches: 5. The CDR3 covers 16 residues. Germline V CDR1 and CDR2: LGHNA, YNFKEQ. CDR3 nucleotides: TGTGCCAGCAGCCCCGGGACAGCCGCAACTAATGAAAAACTGTTTTTT. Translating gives CASSPGTAATNEKLFF.

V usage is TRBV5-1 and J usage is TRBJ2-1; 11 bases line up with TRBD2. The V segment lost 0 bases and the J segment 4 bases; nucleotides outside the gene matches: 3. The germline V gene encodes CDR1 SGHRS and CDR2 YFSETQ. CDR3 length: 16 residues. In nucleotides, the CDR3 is TGCGCCAGCAGCTTGGCCCCTAGCGGGGGGTACAATGAGCAGTTCTTC. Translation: CASSLAPSGGYNEQFF. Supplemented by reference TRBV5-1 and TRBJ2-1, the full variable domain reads KAGVTQTPRYLIKTRGQQVTLSCSPISGHRSVSWYQQTPGQGLQFLFEYFSETQRNKGNFPGRFSGRQFSNSRSEMNVSTLELGDSALYLCASSLAPSGGYNEQFFGPGTRLTVL.

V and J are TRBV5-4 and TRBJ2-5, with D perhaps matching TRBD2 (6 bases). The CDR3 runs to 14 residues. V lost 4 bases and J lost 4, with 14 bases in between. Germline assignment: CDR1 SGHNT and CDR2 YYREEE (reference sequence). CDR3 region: CASSGGSRGETQYF. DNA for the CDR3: TGTGCCAGCAGCGGAGGGTCCCGGGGAGAGACCCAGTACTTC.

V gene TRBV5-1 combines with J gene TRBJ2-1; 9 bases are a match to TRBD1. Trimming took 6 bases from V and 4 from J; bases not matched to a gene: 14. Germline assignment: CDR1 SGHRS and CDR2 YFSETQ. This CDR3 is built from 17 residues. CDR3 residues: CASIYRPGTGSYNEQFF. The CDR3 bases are TGCGCCAGCATATACCGACCTGGGACAGGGTCTTACAATGAGCAGTTCTTC.

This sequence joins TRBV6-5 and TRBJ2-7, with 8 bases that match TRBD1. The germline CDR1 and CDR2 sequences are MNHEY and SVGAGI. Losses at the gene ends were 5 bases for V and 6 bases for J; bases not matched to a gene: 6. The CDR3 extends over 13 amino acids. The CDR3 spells CASSKPQGAEQYF. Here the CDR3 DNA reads TGTGCCAGCAGTAAACCGCAGGGGGCCGAGCAGTACTTC.

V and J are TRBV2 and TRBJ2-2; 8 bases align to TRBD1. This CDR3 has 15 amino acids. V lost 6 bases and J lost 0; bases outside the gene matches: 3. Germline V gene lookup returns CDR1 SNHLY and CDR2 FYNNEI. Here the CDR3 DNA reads TGTGCCAGCAGGGCACAGGGGGCGAACACCGGGGAGCTGTTTTTT. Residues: CASRAQGANTGELFF.

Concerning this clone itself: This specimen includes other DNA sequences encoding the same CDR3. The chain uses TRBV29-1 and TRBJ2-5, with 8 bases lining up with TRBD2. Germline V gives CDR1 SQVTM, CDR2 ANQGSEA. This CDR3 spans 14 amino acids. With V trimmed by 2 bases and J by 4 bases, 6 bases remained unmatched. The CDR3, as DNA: TGCAGCGTTGAACGGAGCGGGAGAGGAGAGACCCAGTACTTC. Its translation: CSVERSGRGETQYF.

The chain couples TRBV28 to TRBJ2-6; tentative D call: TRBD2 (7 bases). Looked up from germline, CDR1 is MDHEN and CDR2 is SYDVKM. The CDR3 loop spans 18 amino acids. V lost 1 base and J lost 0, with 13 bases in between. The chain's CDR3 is CASSLSGGSSSGANVLTF. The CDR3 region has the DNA TGTGCCAGCAGTTTATCGGGGGGCTCGTCCTCTGGGGCCAACGTCCTGACTTTC. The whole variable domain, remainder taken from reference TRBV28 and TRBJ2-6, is DVKVTQSSRYLVKRTGEKVFLECVQDMDHENMFWYRQDPGLGLRLIYFSYDVKMKEKGDIPEGYSVSREKKERFSLILESASTNQTSMYLCASSLSGGSSSGANVLTFGAGSRLTVL.

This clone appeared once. The CDR3 reads CASSMDRSYEQYF. In nucleotides, the CDR3 is TGTGCCAGCAGCATGGACAGATCCTACGAGCAGTACTTC. The rearrangement uses TRBV7-2 and TRBJ2-7; D is perhaps TRBD1 (6 bases). This CDR3 comprises 13 residues. Germline V gives CDR1 SGHTA, CDR2 FQGNSA. Deletions cut 5 bases from V and 1 base from J, with 9 bases between.

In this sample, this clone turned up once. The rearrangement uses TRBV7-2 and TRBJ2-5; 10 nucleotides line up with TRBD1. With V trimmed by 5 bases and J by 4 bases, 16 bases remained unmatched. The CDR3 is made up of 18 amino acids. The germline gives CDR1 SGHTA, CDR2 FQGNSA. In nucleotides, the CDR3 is TGTGCCAGCAGCCCGAGCTACCGGGACAGGGGATTGAGAGAGACCCAGTACTTC. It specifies CASSPSYRDRGLRETQYF.

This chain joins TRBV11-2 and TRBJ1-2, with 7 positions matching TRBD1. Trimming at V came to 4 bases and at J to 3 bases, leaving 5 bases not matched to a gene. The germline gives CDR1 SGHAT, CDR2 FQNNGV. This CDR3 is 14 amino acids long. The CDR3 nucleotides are TGTGCCAGCAGCTCGCGCAGGGGGTACTATGGCTACACCTTC. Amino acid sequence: CASSSRRGYYGYTF.

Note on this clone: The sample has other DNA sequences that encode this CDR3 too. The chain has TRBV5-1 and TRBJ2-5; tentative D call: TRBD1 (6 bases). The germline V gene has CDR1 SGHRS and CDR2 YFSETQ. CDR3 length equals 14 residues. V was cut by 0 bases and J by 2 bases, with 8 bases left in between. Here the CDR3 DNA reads TGCGCCAGCAGCTTGGGGGGGCTACAAGAGACCCAGTACTTC. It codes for CASSLGGLQETQYF.

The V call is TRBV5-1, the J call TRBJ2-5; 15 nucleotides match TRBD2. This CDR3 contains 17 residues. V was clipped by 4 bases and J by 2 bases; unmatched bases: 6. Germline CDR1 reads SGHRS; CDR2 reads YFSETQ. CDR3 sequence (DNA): TGCGCCAGCAGCCCACCCGGACTAGCGGGAGGGCAAGAGACCCAGTACTTC. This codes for CASSPPGLAGGQETQYF. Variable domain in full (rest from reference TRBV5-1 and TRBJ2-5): KAGVTQTPRYLIKTRGQQVTLSCSPISGHRSVSWYQQTPGQGLQFLFEYFSETQRNKGNFPGRFSGRQFSNSRSEMNVSTLELGDSALYLCASSPPGLAGGQETQYFGPGTRLLVL.

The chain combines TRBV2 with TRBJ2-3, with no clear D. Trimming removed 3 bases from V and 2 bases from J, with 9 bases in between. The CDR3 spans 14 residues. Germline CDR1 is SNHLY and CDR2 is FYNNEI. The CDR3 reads CASSEVQATDTQYF. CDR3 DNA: TGTGCCAGCAGTGAGGTTCAAGCCACAGATACGCAGTATTTT.

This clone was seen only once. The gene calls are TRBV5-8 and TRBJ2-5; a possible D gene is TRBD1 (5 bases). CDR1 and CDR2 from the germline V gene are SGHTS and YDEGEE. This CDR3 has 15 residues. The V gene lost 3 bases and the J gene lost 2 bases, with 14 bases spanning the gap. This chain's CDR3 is CASSSRQSLQETQYF. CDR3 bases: TGTGCCAGCAGCTCTCGACAGTCCTTGCAAGAGACCCAGTACTTC. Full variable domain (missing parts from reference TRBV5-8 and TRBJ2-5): EAGVTQSPTHLIKTRGQQATLRCSPISGHTSVYWYQQALGLGLQFLLWYDEGEERNRGNFPPRFSGRQFPNYSSELNVNALELEDSALYLCASSSRQSLQETQYFGPGTRLLVL.

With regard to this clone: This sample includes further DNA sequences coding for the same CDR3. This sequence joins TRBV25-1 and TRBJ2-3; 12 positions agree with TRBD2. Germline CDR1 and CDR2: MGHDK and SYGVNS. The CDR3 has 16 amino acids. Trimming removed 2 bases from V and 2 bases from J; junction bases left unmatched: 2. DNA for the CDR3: TGTGCCAGCAGTGAAGGGACTAGCGGGTACACAGATACGCAGTATTTT. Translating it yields CASSEGTSGYTDTQYF.

CDR3 DNA sequence: TGTGCCGGATCAACCCTCTCCGTGAACACTGAAGCTTTCTTT. Translating it yields CAGSTLSVNTEAFF. The chain joins TRBV7-9 to TRBJ1-1; no firm D call. CDR1 is SEHNR, CDR2 FQNEAQ, per germline (reference sequence). This CDR3 is 14 amino acids long. Trimming removed 11 bases from V and 0 bases from J, with 16 bases in between.

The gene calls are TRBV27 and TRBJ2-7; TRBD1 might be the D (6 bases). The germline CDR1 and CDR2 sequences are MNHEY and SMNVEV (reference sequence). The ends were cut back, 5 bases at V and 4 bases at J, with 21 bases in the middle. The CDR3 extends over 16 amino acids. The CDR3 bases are TGTGCCAGCAGTACCCGGTGGGGGCAAGGGGTGTACGAGCAGTACTTC. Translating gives CASSTRWGQGVYEQYF.

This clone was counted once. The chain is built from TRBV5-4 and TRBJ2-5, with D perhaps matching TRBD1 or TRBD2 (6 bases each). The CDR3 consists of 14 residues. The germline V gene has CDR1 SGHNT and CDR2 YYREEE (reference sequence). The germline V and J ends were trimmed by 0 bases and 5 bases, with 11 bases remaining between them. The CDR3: CASSLGGADETQYF. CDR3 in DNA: TGTGCCAGCAGCTTGGGGGGGGCCGATGAGACCCAGTACTTC. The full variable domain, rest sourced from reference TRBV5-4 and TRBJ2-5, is ETGVTQSPTHLIKTRGQQVTLRCSSQSGHNTVSWYQQALGQGPQFIFQYYREEENGRGNFPPRFSGLQFPNYSSELNVNALELDDSALYLCASSLGGADETQYFGPGTRLLVL.

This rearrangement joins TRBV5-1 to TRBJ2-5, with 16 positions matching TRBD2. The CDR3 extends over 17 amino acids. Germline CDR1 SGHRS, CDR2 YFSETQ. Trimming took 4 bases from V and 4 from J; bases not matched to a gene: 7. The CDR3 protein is CASSMGLAGGPLETQYF. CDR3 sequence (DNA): TGCGCCAGCAGCATGGGACTAGCGGGAGGGCCACTAGAGACCCAGTACTTC.

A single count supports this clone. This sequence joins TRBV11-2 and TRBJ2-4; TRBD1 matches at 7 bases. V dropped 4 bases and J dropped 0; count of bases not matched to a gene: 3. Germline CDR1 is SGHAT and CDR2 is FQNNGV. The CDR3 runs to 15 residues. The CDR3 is CASSSNRGAKNIQYF. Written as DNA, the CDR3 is TGTGCCAGCAGCTCCAACAGGGGAGCCAAAAACATTCAGTACTTC.

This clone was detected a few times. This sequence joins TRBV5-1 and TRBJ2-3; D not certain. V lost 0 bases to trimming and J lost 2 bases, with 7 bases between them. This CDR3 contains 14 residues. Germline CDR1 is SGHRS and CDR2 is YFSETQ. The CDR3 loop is CASSLDPVTDTQYF. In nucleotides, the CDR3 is TGCGCCAGCAGCTTGGATCCAGTCACAGATACGCAGTATTTT. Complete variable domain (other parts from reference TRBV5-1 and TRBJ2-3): KAGVTQTPRYLIKTRGQQVTLSCSPISGHRSVSWYQQTPGQGLQFLFEYFSETQRNKGNFPGRFSGRQFSNSRSEMNVSTLELGDSALYLCASSLDPVTDTQYFGPGTRLTVL.

CDR3 amino acids: CASSPRTGNTHPGGNTQYF. DNA for the CDR3: TGTGCCAGCAGCCCCCGGACAGGAAATACCCATCCGGGAGGAAATACGCAGTATTTT. This sequence joins TRBV7-2 and TRBJ2-3; D tentatively reads TRBD1 or TRBD2 (7 bases each). Germline CDR1 SGHTA, CDR2 FQGNSA. This CDR3 has 19 residues. The ends were cut back, 5 bases at V and 7 bases at J, with 31 bases in the middle.

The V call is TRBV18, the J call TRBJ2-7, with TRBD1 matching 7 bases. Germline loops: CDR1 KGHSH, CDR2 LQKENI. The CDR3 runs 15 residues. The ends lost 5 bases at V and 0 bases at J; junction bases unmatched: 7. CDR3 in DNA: TGTGCCAGCTCATCGACGGGACAGCCCTCCTACGAGCAGTACTTC. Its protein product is CASSSTGQPSYEQYF.

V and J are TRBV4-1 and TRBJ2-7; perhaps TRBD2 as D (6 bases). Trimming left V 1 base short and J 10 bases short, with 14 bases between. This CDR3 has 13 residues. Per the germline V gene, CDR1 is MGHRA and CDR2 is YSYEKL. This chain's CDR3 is CASSQGGSAGQYF. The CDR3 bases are TGCGCCAGCAGCCAAGGGGGGTCAGCGGGCCAGTACTTC.

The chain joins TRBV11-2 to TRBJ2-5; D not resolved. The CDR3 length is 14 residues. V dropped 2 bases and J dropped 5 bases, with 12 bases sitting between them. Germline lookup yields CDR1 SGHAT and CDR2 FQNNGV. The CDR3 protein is CASSLQIPGETQYF. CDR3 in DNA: TGTGCCAGCAGCTTACAGATCCCCGGCGAGACCCAGTACTTC.

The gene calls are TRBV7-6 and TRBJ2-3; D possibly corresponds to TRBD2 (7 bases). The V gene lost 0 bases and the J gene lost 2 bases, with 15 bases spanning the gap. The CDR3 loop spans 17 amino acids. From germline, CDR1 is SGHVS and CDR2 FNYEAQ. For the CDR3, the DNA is TGTGCCAGCAGCTTAGCTTTGAGGGGGAGGGACACAGATACGCAGTATTTT. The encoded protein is CASSLALRGRDTDTQYF.